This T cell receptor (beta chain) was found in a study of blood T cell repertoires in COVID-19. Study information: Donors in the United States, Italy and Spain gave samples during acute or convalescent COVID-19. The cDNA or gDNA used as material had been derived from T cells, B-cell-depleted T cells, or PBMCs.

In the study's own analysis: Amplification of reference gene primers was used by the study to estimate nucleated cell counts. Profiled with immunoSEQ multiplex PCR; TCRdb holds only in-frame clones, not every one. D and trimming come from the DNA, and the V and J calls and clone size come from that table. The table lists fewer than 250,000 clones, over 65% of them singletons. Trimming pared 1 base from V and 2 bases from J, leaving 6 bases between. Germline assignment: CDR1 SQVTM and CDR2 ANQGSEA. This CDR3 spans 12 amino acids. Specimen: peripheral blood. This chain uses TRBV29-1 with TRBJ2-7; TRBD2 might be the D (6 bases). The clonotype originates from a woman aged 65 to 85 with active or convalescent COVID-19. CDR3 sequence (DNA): TGCAGCGTTGAAGCGGGGGCCTACGAGCAGTACTTC. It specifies CSVEAGAYEQYF.